This entry features one T cell receptor beta chain sequence. These data originate in a study of blood T cell repertoires in COVID-19. Across the study: Sources were T cells, B-cell-depleted T cells, or PBMCs; the material itself was cDNA or gDNA.

In terms of age and location, participants ranged from roughly 18 to 90 years and lived in about 25 US areas. Assay used: immunoSEQ multiplex PCR; TCRdb lists only in-frame clones, some missing. The sample records 150,000 to 200,000 clones, about 77% being singletons. This CDR3 has 13 residues. V was cut by 6 bases and J by 4 bases, with 10 bases left in between. Germline lookup yields CDR1 MNHEY and CDR2 SVGAGI. Sequenced input: PBMCs or T cells enriched from blood (not recorded which). This chain joins TRBV6-5 and TRBJ1-5; no clear D gene. The clonotype comes from a woman in her fifties or sixties with acute COVID-19. For the CDR3, the DNA is TGTGCCAGCAGAGTGGCGAGGAATCAGCCCCAGCATTTT. Encoded protein: CASRVARNQPQHF.